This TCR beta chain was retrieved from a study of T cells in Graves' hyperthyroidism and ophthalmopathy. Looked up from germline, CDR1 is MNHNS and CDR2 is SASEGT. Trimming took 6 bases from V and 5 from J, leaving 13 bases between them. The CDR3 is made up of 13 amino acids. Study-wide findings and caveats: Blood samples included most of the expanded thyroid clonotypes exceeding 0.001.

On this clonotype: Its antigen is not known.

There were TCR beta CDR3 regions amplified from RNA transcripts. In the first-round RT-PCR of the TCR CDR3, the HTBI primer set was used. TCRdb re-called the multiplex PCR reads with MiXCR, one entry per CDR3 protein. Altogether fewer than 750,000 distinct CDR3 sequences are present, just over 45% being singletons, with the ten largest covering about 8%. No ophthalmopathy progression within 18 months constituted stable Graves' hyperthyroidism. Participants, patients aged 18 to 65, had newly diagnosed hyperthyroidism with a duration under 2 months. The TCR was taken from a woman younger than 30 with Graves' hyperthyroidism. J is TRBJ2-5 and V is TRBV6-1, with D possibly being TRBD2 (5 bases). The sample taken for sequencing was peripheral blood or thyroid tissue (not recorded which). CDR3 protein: CASRTTGTETQYF. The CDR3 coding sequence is TGTGCCAGCAGAACCACGGGAACGGAGACCCAGTACTTC.